The present TCR beta chain was sequenced within a study of blood T cell repertoires in COVID-19. Study in general: Researchers got acute and convalescent COVID-19 samples from the United States, Italy and Spain.

In germline, CDR1 is SGHNT, CDR2 YYREEE (reference sequence). The CDR3 contains 13 residues. V dropped 0 bases and J dropped 3 bases, with 7 bases sitting between them. The table came from immunoSEQ multiplex PCR; TCRdb's copy has only in-frame clones and leaves some out. The sample yields some 85,000 clones, 80% seen once. This clone has just one count. The TCR was taken from an elderly woman with acute or convalescent COVID-19. The chain couples TRBV5-4 to TRBJ2-7; the D is unclear. Material for sequencing was peripheral blood. CDR3 protein: CASSLGADYEQYF. Written as DNA, the CDR3 is TGTGCCAGCAGCTTGGGGGCTGACTACGAGCAGTACTTC.